This T cell receptor (beta chain) was recorded in a study of blood T cell repertoires in COVID-19. In the original workflow: From reference gene primer amplification, estimates of nucleated cell counts were derived. The method was immunoSEQ multiplex PCR; TCRdb's version includes in-frame clones alone and lacks a portion of them. V, J and clone size derive from that table, while D and trimming were established from the DNA sequence. The table has approximately 64,000 clones, approximately 90% seen once. The CDR3 extends over 15 amino acids. From germline, CDR1 is LGHDT and CDR2 YNNKEL (reference sequence). V shed 1 base and J shed 7 bases, with 16 bases lying between them.

This sequence originates from a woman aged 40-49 years who had recovered from COVID-19. The specimen was PBMCs or T cells enriched from blood (not recorded which). The V and J genes are TRBV3-1 (or the pseudogene TRBV3-2) and TRBJ1-2, with unresolved D. The CDR3 protein is CASSQGGGKATGYTF. The CDR3 DNA reads as TGTGCCAGCAGCCAAGGGGGAGGGAAGGCTACTGGCTACACCTTC.